This T cell receptor (beta chain) originates from a study of blood T cell repertoires in COVID-19. Study background: The study drew acute and convalescent COVID-19 samples from the United States, Italy and Spain. Nucleic acid was either cDNA or gDNA, and it came from T cells, B-cell-depleted T cells, or PBMCs.

V shed 2 bases, J shed 8 bases, and the junction held 8 bases outside the gene matches. The CDR3 totals 16 residues. In germline, CDR1 is LGHNA, CDR2 YNFKEQ. The count of this clone is one. Produced via immunoSEQ multiplex PCR; TCRdb's table is partial and in-frame only. This table holds roughly 220,000 clones, around 80% found once. This rearrangement joins TRBV4-2 to TRBJ1-4; TRBD1 agrees at 10 bases. The sequenced sample consisted of PBMCs or T cells enriched from blood (not recorded which). The sequence was obtained from a middle-aged man who had recovered from COVID-19. CDR3 bases: TGTGCCAGCAGCCAATCCTCCGGGACAGGGGAAGAAAAACTGTTTTTT. Its translation: CASSQSSGTGEEKLFF.